The T cell receptor (beta chain) described here comes from a study of lymphopenia after photon versus proton radiotherapy. Repertoires were generated with immunoSEQ multiplex PCR, while TCRdb's copy carries only in-frame clones and drops some. The table records 65,000 to 85,000 clones, under 95% of them present only once. Broader study findings: After the lymphocyte nadir, photon-treated repertoires showed oligoclonal expansion, especially of CD8+ Temra cells. Better survival with proton therapy was suggested as possible, not demonstrated. In patients who died, overall survival fell as post-nadir TCR diversity dropped more. Relative stability marked proton patients; photon patients lost diversity and naive cells.

This CDR3 spans 16 amino acids. Germline V lookup: CDR1 SGHVS, CDR2 FNYEAQ. The V gene lost 3 bases and the J gene lost 5 bases, with 20 bases spanning the gap. This clone is a singleton in its sample. The antigen is undetermined. V gene TRBV7-6 combines with J gene TRBJ2-7; D may be TRBD2 (7 bases). Sequencing was performed on peripheral blood, taken from a patient treated with photon-based radiotherapy. This clonotype was obtained from a woman in her thirties or forties with cholangiocarcinoma. CDR3 bases: TGTGCCAGCAGCTTGGAGGGGGGGGCCCAGGTAAACGAGCAGTACTTC. This gives the protein CASSLEGGAQVNEQYF.